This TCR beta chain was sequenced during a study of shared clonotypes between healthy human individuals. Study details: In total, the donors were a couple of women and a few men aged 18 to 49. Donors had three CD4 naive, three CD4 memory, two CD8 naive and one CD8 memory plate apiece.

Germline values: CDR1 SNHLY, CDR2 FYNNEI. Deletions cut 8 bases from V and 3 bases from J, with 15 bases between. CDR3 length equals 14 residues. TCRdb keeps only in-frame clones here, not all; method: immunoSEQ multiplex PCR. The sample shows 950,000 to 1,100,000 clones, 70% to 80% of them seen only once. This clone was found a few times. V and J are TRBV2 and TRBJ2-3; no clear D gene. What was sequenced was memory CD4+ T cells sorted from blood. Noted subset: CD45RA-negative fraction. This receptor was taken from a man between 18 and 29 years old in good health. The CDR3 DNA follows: TGTGCCAGCGGGGAAGGGCCCTCAACAGATACGCAGTATTTT. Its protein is CASGEGPSTDTQYF.